Listed below are T cell receptor beta chains from one sample, sequenced in a study of blood T cells in healthy people across ages. One entry per CDR3 protein, called by TCRdb with MiXCR from the 5' RACE reads. The repertoire holds about 970,000 distinct CDR3 sequences, with roughly half as singletons. The source material was blood. These receptors were taken from a woman aged 55-69 years in good health. Both conserved end residues are part of each CDR3. A D gene is named only where the DNA matches it firmly. Some rows have no size entry. The others give once, few or many, or a class for an expanded clone.

D gene	V gene	J gene	clone size	CDR3 length	CDR3 protein	CDR3 DNA
TRBD1	TRBV20-1	TRBJ2-1	-	14	CSASLRQGKETQFF	TGCAGTGCTAGTTTGCGACAGGGCAAAGAGACCCAGTTCTTC
TRBD2	TRBV5-1	TRBJ2-1	-	14	CASKGVAGECEQFF	TGCGCCAGCAAAGGGGTAGCGGGAGAGTGTGAGCAGTTCTTC
TRBD1	TRBV28	TRBJ1-2	-	15	CASRQTDRRTYGYTF	TGTGCCAGCAGACAAACGGACAGGAGAACCTATGGCTACACCTTC
TRBD2	TRBV29-1	TRBJ2-2	-	15	CSVSAGGPKTGELFF	TGCAGCGTGTCAGCGGGAGGGCCAAAAACCGGGGAGCTGTTTTTT
-	TRBV7-2	TRBJ2-3	once	18	CASSLSAVVAGQGDTQYF	TGTGCCAGCAGCTTATCGGCTGTAGTGGCAGGGCAGGGGGATACGCAGTATTTT
-	TRBV10-3	TRBJ2-7	few	13	CAAKEGTAYEQYF	TGTGCCGCGAAAGAAGGCACTGCCTACGAGCAGTACTTC
TRBD1	TRBV4-1	TRBJ1-5	many	16	CASSQTWVRGPQPQHF	TGCGCCAGCAGCCAAACCTGGGTGAGGGGGCCTCAGCCCCAGCATTTT
TRBD1	TRBV27	TRBJ2-5	-	16	CASSDLGRQGQETQYF	TGTGCCAGCAGTGACCTGGGGAGACAGGGACAAGAGACCCAGTACTTC
-	TRBV3-1	TRBJ2-4	-	17	CASSLEGRFGAKNIQYF	TGTGCCAGCAGCCTGGAGGGGCGCTTCGGGGCCAAAAACATTCAGTACTTC
-	TRBV7-8	TRBJ2-3	-	16	CASSLGISKGTDTQYF	TGTGCCAGCAGCTTAGGAATCAGTAAGGGCACAGATACGCAGTATTTT
TRBD2	TRBV5-1	TRBJ2-5	-	16	CASSLVVSGSGETQYF	TGCGCCAGCAGCTTGGTGGTGAGCGGGAGTGGAGAGACCCAGTACTTC
-	TRBV4-1	TRBJ2-5	many	13	CASSLTGWETQYF	TGCGCCAGCAGCCTCACAGGGTGGGAGACCCAGTACTTC
-	TRBV14	TRBJ1-1	-	12	CASSGARSEAFF	TGTGCCAGCAGCGGGGCAAGATCTGAAGCTTTCTTT
-	TRBV4-1	TRBJ2-5	-	15	CASSQYGGSYNEQYF	TGCGCCAGCAGCCAATATGGCGGGTCCTACAATGAGCAGTACTTC
TRBD2	TRBV10-3	TRBJ2-3	-	13	CAISDSSGRTQYF	TGTGCCATCAGTGACTCTAGCGGGAGAACGCAGTATTTT
TRBD2	TRBV7-9	TRBJ2-7	few	14	CASTGVAGSYEQYF	TGTGCCTCAACCGGGGTAGCGGGATCCTACGAGCAGTACTTC
TRBD2	TRBV7-9	TRBJ2-1	-	15	CASSLGRENGGEQFF	TGTGCCAGCAGCTTAGGGCGGGAGAATGGGGGTGAGCAGTTCTTC
-	TRBV6-2/TRBV6-3	TRBJ2-5	-	11	CATLQTQTQYF	TGTGCCACCTTGCAAACCCAGACCCAGTACTTC
-	TRBV5-1	TRBJ1-2	-	11	CASAGNYGYTF	TGCGCCAGCGCAGGCAACTATGGCTACACCTTC
-	TRBV2	TRBJ2-7	-	11	CASSPRPKQYF	TGTGCCAGCAGCCCTCGGCCAAAGCAGTACTTC
-	TRBV5-1	TRBJ2-3	-	15	CASSTVAASTDTQYF	TGCGCCAGCTCAACCGTAGCGGCTAGCACAGATACGCAGTATTTT
-	TRBV15	TRBJ2-7	few	16	CATSRDVVPFPYEQYF	TGTGCCACCAGCAGAGACGTGGTTCCATTCCCTTACGAGCAGTACTTC
-	TRBV7-3	TRBJ2-5	few	13	CASSPGRAIQQYF	TGTGCCAGCAGCCCCGGGCGGGCGATACAGCAGTACTTC
-	TRBV7-2	TRBJ2-3	few	16	CASSLPTGPRTDTQYF	TGTGCCAGCAGCTTACCTACAGGGCCCCGCACAGATACGCAGTATTTT
TRBD2	TRBV2	TRBJ2-2	-	17	CASSELLAGVNTGELFF	TGTGCCAGCAGTGAATTACTAGCGGGAGTTAATACCGGGGAGCTGTTTTTT
-	TRBV12-3/TRBV12-4	TRBJ1-5	-	15	CASSLTQGEEQPQHF	TGTGCCAGCAGTTTGACTCAAGGAGAAGAACAGCCCCAGCATTTT
-	TRBV20-1	TRBJ2-7	-	13	CSAPRPNGYEQYF	TGCAGTGCTCCTCGGCCAAACGGTTACGAGCAGTACTTC
TRBD1	TRBV29-1	TRBJ2-7	few	15	CSVKTWTGGSNEQYF	TGCAGCGTTAAGACTTGGACAGGGGGTTCCAACGAGCAGTACTTC
TRBD2	TRBV9	TRBJ2-1	-	15	CASSVAAGVGNEQFF	TGTGCCAGCAGCGTAGCGGCGGGAGTAGGGAATGAGCAGTTCTTC
-	TRBV28	TRBJ2-1	few	15	CASSLRLAGHNEQFF	TGTGCCAGCAGTTTAAGGCTAGCCGGCCACAATGAGCAGTTCTTC
-	TRBV10-3	TRBJ2-1	-	16	CAISEGGTETYNEQFF	TGTGCCATCAGTGAAGGCGGGACAGAAACCTACAATGAGCAGTTCTTC
-	TRBV7-6	TRBJ1-1	-	15	CASSSQKGGRTEAFF	TGTGCCAGCAGCTCCCAAAAGGGGGGAAGGACTGAAGCTTTCTTT
-	TRBV6-6	TRBJ1-4	-	16	CASSLAPAGSNEKLFF	TGTGCCAGCTCCCTCGCGCCGGCTGGGTCTAATGAAAAACTGTTTTTT
TRBD1	TRBV28	TRBJ2-3	-	17	CASSIGTGGKVADTQYF	TGTGCCAGCAGTATCGGGACAGGGGGGAAAGTAGCAGATACGCAGTATTTT
TRBD1	TRBV6-1	TRBJ2-7	-	18	CASNPTGQVSIQRYEQYF	TGTGCCAGCAATCCCACTGGACAGGTTTCCATCCAGAGGTACGAGCAGTACTTC
TRBD1	TRBV29-1	TRBJ2-3	few	14	CSVCDRARTDTQYF	TGCAGCGTTTGTGACAGGGCTCGCACAGATACGCAGTATTTT
-	TRBV9	TRBJ2-7	few	14	CASSVGGSPYEQYF	TGTGCCAGCAGCGTAGGGGGGTCCCCCTACGAGCAGTACTTC
-	TRBV12-3/TRBV12-4	TRBJ1-2	few	15	CASVSAGIGGGGYTF	TGTGCCAGCGTATCAGCAGGGATCGGAGGCGGCGGCTACACCTTC
TRBD2	TRBV20-1	TRBJ2-4	-	19	CSARDRARTSGRVGNIQYF	TGCAGTGCTAGAGACCGGGCGAGGACTAGCGGGAGGGTCGGGAACATTCAGTACTTC
TRBD2	TRBV18	TRBJ2-7	-	21	CASSRRTREGGTSGSLYKQYF	TGTGCCAGCTCCCGCCGTACGAGAGAGGGAGGTACTAGCGGGAGCTTGTACAAGCAGTACTTC
-	TRBV7-9	TRBJ2-1	-	17	CASSSKSGQGSYNEQFF	TGTGCCAGCAGCTCAAAGTCAGGTCAGGGCTCCTACAATGAGCAGTTCTTC
-	TRBV7-9	TRBJ2-7	-	12	CATGDFSYEQYF	TGTGCCACTGGGGACTTCTCCTACGAGCAGTACTTC
TRBD2	TRBV29-1	TRBJ2-1	few	17	CSVEAAGTFFSYNEQFF	TGCAGCGTTGAAGCAGCGGGAACCTTTTTCTCCTACAATGAGCAGTTCTTC
TRBD2	TRBV4-1	TRBJ2-5	-	16	CASSPRLAGDEETQYF	TGCGCCAGCAGCCCGAGACTAGCGGGAGACGAAGAGACCCAGTACTTC
TRBD2	TRBV7-2	TRBJ2-2	-	15	CASSYQRGVSGELFF	TGTGCCAGCAGCTATCAGCGGGGAGTGAGCGGGGAGCTGTTTTTT
-	TRBV12-3/TRBV12-4	TRBJ2-7	-	15	CASSPWASGSYEQYF	TGTGCCAGCAGCCCTTGGGCTTCGGGTAGCTACGAGCAGTACTTC
-	TRBV7-3	TRBJ2-7	few	13	CASSLRRDNEQYF	TGTGCCAGCAGCTTAAGAAGGGACAACGAGCAGTACTTC
-	TRBV27	TRBJ1-2	-	16	CASSFGVLEGYDGYTF	TGTGCCAGCAGTTTTGGAGTCTTAGAGGGTTATGATGGCTACACCTTC
-	TRBV7-9	TRBJ2-3	few	14	CASFAGGGTDTQYF	TGTGCCAGCTTCGCCGGAGGGGGGACAGATACGCAGTATTTT
-	TRBV7-2	TRBJ2-6	few	18	CASSLDTGRGSGANVLTF	TGTGCCAGCAGCTTAGATACGGGTCGAGGCTCTGGGGCCAACGTCCTGACTTTC
-	TRBV20-1	TRBJ2-7	-	13	CSAPKGGSYEQYF	TGCAGTGCCCCGAAGGGCGGGTCCTACGAGCAGTACTTC
-	TRBV7-8	TRBJ2-7	-	12	CASGRAGYEQYF	TGTGCCAGCGGCAGGGCTGGGTACGAGCAGTACTTC
TRBD1	TRBV6-4	TRBJ2-7	few	16	CASPPRTGYNLREQYF	TGTGCCAGCCCACCCCGGACAGGGTATAATTTGCGCGAGCAGTACTTC
-	TRBV5-4	TRBJ2-3	once	16	CASSPGQTQSTDTQYF	TGTGCCAGCAGCCCAGGACAGACTCAAAGCACAGATACGCAGTATTTT
-	TRBV27	TRBJ2-3	-	13	CASSRWLGDTQYF	TGTGCCAGCAGTAGGTGGTTGGGAGATACGCAGTATTTT
TRBD1	TRBV20-1	TRBJ2-7	-	14	CSAGRDRGFGEQYF	TGCAGTGCTGGCCGGGACAGGGGGTTTGGTGAGCAGTACTTC
-	TRBV3-1	TRBJ2-5	few	13	CASSQRGDETQYF	TGTGCCAGCAGCCAGCGGGGAGATGAGACCCAGTACTTC
TRBD2	TRBV7-9	TRBJ2-5	few	16	CASSMGLAGGGETQYF	TGTGCCAGCAGCATGGGACTAGCGGGAGGCGGGGAGACCCAGTACTTC